This TCR beta chain was observed in a study of blood T cell repertoires in COVID-19. As for the study in general: In each case, the material was cDNA or gDNA derived from T cells, B-cell-depleted T cells, or PBMCs.

Membership in each cohort depended on participant-reported clinical history. As handled by the study authors: From reference gene primer amplification, estimates of nucleated cell counts were derived. Assay used: immunoSEQ multiplex PCR; TCRdb lists only in-frame clones, some missing. The DNA was the basis for D and trimming; V, J and clone size are from that table. The repertoire holds 150,000 to 200,000 clones, roughly nine tenths seen once, with 1% to 1.5% in the top ten. This CDR3 is built from 16 residues. CDR1 and CDR2 (germline): SGHTA, FQGTGA. Unmatched junction bases numbered 10, after V lost 5 bases and J lost 6 bases.

The chain uses TRBV7-3 and TRBJ2-2, with 9 bases matching TRBD1. Source material: PBMCs or T cells enriched from blood (not recorded which). This receptor was obtained from a human donor with acute COVID-19. The donor label of this sample is uncertain. The CDR3 DNA reads TGTGCCAGCAGCCAGGCCGGGACAGGGAATTCCGGGGAGCTGTTTTTT. It encodes CASSQAGTGNSGELFF.